This TCR beta chain was documented in a study of identical twins listed by TCRdb under 2016. Broadly, across the study: TCR alpha and beta repertoires from monozygotic twins, unrelated adults of various ages and cord blood were deep-sequenced to test whether fetal clonotypes persist. To rule out contamination, replicate twin experiments were performed at different times with different library preparation protocols.

In its sample, this clonotype was seen many times. It lacks a known antigen. No clone much larger than this one lies a single base away; base qualities are absent. Only healthy Caucasian donors were included. The study also sequenced three unrelated non-twin adults: a male aged 18 to 29, a male aged 50 to 59 and a female aged 50 to 59. Miltenyi CD45RO+ enrichment and human naive T-cell isolation kits were used to isolate memory (CD45RO+) and naive T cells from PBMC. The CDR3 contains 17 residues, cysteine and phenylalanine counted. The DNA shown is the 51-base CDR3, in frame from base 1. The germline V gene specifies SQVTM as CDR1 and ANQGSEA as CDR2. V and J are trimmed by 4 bases and 1 base, and the gene matches miss 13 bases of the junction. Library construction relied on 5' RACE. Sequencing was carried out with an Illumina HiSeq 2000. A universal primer binding site was introduced by template switching, and a unique molecular identifier was present in the final cDNA, enabling accurate counting of TCR cDNA molecules. First-strand cDNA for TCR alpha and beta chains was synthesized from specific primers in the conserved constant-segment region. To control for contamination, every cDNA library carried two barcodes: a SMART-Mk sample barcode plus Illumina barcodes. Two successive PCR steps introduced TruSeq adapter sequences along with Illumina sample barcodes. TCR alpha and beta cDNA libraries were sequenced on the Illumina HiSeq platform with custom primers. The original pipeline was this. MiGEC processed the raw reads to extract unique molecular identifiers, while MiXCR was used to determine the CDR3 positions. Recombination models were inferred per individual with the repgenHMM and IGoR tools using an EM algorithm. Shared clonotype analysis was performed with the tcR package in R, normalizing sharing by the product of cloneset sizes. Out-of-frame nonproductive sequences were analyzed to study raw recombination free of thymic and clonal selection effects. The raw public data were reprocessed by TCRdb itself: fastp quality trimming at Q25, MiXCR clonotype calling, in-frame beta chains only. CDR3 protein duplicates are merged, each entry listing the most common genes and DNA. The authors' filters were not applied to this entry. Here the sample has hundreds of thousands of distinct CDR3 sequences; roughly 6.2% occur a single time. In total, the top ten clones hold 1.5% to 2% of the sample.

General study outcomes and caveats: A weaker excess of twin sharing was found in beta out-of-frame sequences because the signal-to-noise ratio was lowered by fewer shared sequences. Invariant T cells such as MAIT and iNKT could partly confound zero-insertion analyses, though diverse VJ usage argued against this for most clonotypes. Abundant cord blood beta clonotypes had fewer insertions, young adult naive repertoires showed a similar but weaker trend, and memory repertoires showed no such trend. Compared with coincidental sharing between unrelated individuals, out-of-frame TCR alpha sequences shared between twins had an excess of sequences with low generation probability. Out-of-frame TCR alpha sharing in monozygotic twins was systematically underestimated by recombination models, whereas sharing between unrelated individuals was in agreement with the recombination models. Because the same donors could not be followed over many years, the conclusions depended on cross-sectional statistical analysis.

The sequencing sample was made of naive T cells sorted from blood. Interpreted using the paper, the cell subset or site label stands for: cells isolated with a human naive T-cell isolation kit. The TCR was taken from a man aged 18-30 years in good health. This sequence uses TRBV29-1 and TRBJ2-1, with TRBD2 identical over 7 junction bases. The bases read TGCAGCGTTGCTCGCCGCGGGAGAGTAAAGTCCTACAATGAGCAGTTCTTC. This codes for CSVARRGRVKSYNEQFF.